The 28 T cell receptor beta chains presented below share a single source sample, sequenced in a study of blood T cell repertoires in COVID-19. Libraries were prepared by immunoSEQ multiplex PCR; TCRdb keeps only in-frame clonotypes and omits some of them. The sample contains tens of thousands of clones, approximately 90% of which appear only once. The sample comprised peripheral blood. These receptors all stem from a woman of 80 years or more with COVID-19, enrolled during active disease.

The CDR3 bases are TGTGCCAGCAGCCAAGTCAGTTCAACCTACGAGCAGTACTTC. Protein product: CASSQVSSTYEQYF. The chain uses TRBV14 and TRBJ2-7; no definite D call. The germline V gene has CDR1 SGHDN and CDR2 FVKESK. V shed 1 base and J shed 2 bases, with 9 bases lying between them. CDR3 size: 14 residues. The full variable domain, completed using reference TRBV14 and TRBJ2-7, is EAGVTQFPSHSVIEKGQTVTLRCDPISGHDNLYWYRRVMGKEIKFLLHFVKESKQDESGMPNNRFLAERTGGTYSTLKVQPAELEDSGVYFCASSQVSSTYEQYFGPGTRLTVT.

The V call is TRBV6-1, the J call TRBJ2-7; D call uncertain. Trimming left V 0 bases short and J 1 base short, with 7 bases between. The length of the CDR3 is 14 residues. Germline V CDR1 and CDR2: MNHNS, SASEGT. The CDR3 DNA reads TGTGCCAGCAGTGAAGCGAGTTGGTCCTACGAGCAGTACTTC. Its protein product is CASSEASWSYEQYF.

The chain uses TRBV30 and TRBJ1-2, with TRBD1 identical over 7 bases. Per the germline V gene, CDR1 is GTSNPN and CDR2 is SVGIG (reference sequence). The CDR3 sequence is 12 residues long. J was trimmed by 7 bases and V by 6 bases; bases with no gene match: 8. CDR3 bases: TGTGCCTGCCGGACAGGCGGGGTTGGCTACACCTTC. Its protein is CACRTGGVGYTF.

The chain recombines TRBV6-1 with TRBJ1-5; TRBD1 matches 9 bases. This CDR3 is built from 18 residues. Per the germline V gene, CDR1 is MNHNS and CDR2 is SASEGT. J lost 5 bases, V lost 4 bases, and 15 bases had no gene match. The CDR3 loop reads CASSGVDPGTGLDQPQHF. Written as DNA, the CDR3 is TGTGCCAGCAGTGGCGTTGATCCCGGGACAGGGTTGGATCAGCCCCAGCATTTT.

The rearrangement joins TRBV28 to TRBJ2-3; 8 bases line up with TRBD2. Germline-derived CDR1 and CDR2 are MDHEN and SYDVKM. With V trimmed by 4 bases and J by 0 bases, 6 bases remained unmatched. This CDR3 is 16 amino acids long. CDR3 in DNA: TGTGCCAGCAGTTATCTTAGCGGGGCTAGCACAGATACGCAGTATTTT. Translated, it gives CASSYLSGASTDTQYF.

The chain carries TRBV7-8 and TRBJ2-7; D gene unclear. There are 12 residues in the CDR3. The germline V gene has CDR1 SGHVS and CDR2 FQNEAQ. Between the trimmed V and J ends, which lost 5 bases and 2 bases, there was a span of 7 bases. CDR3 region: CASSHTPYEQYF. The CDR3 bases are TGTGCCAGCAGCCACACACCCTACGAGCAGTACTTC. The whole variable domain, remainder taken from reference TRBV7-8 and TRBJ2-7, is GAGVSQSPRYKVAKRGQDVALRCDPISGHVSLFWYQQALGQGPEFLTYFQNEAQLDKSGLPSDRFFAERPEGSVSTLKIQRTQQEDSAVYLCASSHTPYEQYFGPGTRLTVT.

This chain links TRBV28 with TRBJ1-3; a weak D match, TRBD1 (6 bases). Germline V gene sequence: CDR1 MDHEN, CDR2 SYDVKM. Trimming left V 11 bases short and J 4 bases short, with 15 bases between. The CDR3 runs 13 residues. CDR3 DNA: TGTGCCGCGCTCACAGGGTACGGAAACACCATATATTTT. Encoded protein: CAALTGYGNTIYF.

The CDR3 DNA reads TGTGCCAGCTCATGGACAGGGGGCGAGAATGAAAAACTGTTTTTT. Encoded protein: CASSWTGGENEKLFF. V is TRBV18 and J is TRBJ1-4; 11 bases agree with TRBD1. The CDR3 is made up of 15 amino acids. Germline V gives CDR1 KGHSH, CDR2 LQKENI. After removal of 5 bases from V and 5 bases from J, the junction contained 4 bases not matched to a gene.

The gene calls are TRBV13 and TRBJ2-3; TRBD2 matches 9 bases. V dropped 5 bases and J dropped 4; count of bases not matched to a gene: 7. The CDR3 extends over 15 amino acids. From germline, CDR1 is PRHDT and CDR2 FYEKMQ (reference sequence). Here the CDR3 DNA reads TGTGCCAGCAGCCCTTTAGCGGGGGTGTCAGATACGCAGTATTTT. Its protein product is CASSPLAGVSDTQYF. Full variable domain (remainder filled in from reference TRBV13 and TRBJ2-3): AAGVIQSPRHLIKEKRETATLKCYPIPRHDTVYWYQQGPGQDPQFLISFYEKMQSDKGSIPDRFSAQQFSDYHSELNMSSLELGDSALYFCASSPLAGVSDTQYFGPGTRLTVL.

The chain combines TRBV6-1 with TRBJ1-5; weak D call: TRBD1 (5 bases). Germline V gene lookup returns CDR1 MNHNS and CDR2 SASEGT. Trimming took off 3 bases at V and 6 bases at J, with 6 bases between the two ends. This CDR3 has 12 residues. CDR3 DNA sequence: TGTGCCAGCAGTGAGGGGGGTCAGCCCCAGCATTTT. Protein product: CASSEGGQPQHF.

The genes are TRBV19 and TRBJ1-1; 9 positions match TRBD1. The V gene's germline CDR1 is LNHDA and CDR2 SQIVND (reference sequence). This CDR3 is 16 amino acids long. V lost 4 bases, J lost 0 bases, and 6 bases stayed unmatched. The CDR3 here is CASSTGQGRMNTEAFF. The CDR3 nucleotides read TGTGCCAGTAGTACCGGACAGGGGCGCATGAACACTGAAGCTTTCTTT.

This chain uses TRBV3-1 (or the pseudogene TRBV3-2) with TRBJ1-2; tentatively, D is TRBD1 (5 bases). This CDR3 is 15 amino acids long. The germline gives CDR1 LGHDT, CDR2 YNNKEL (reference sequence). Deletions cut 6 bases from V and 4 bases from J, with 18 bases between. The CDR3 nucleotides are TGTGCCAGCAGTCGGAGCGGGGCGCGCGGCTATGGCTACACCTTC. This translates into CASSRSGARGYGYTF.

The chain couples TRBV15 to TRBJ1-2, with a possible D match to TRBD1 (5 bases). Trimming removed 0 bases at V and 5 bases at J, with 16 bases between. The CDR3 sequence is 16 residues long. CDR1 LNHNV and CDR2 YYDKDF come from the germline V gene (reference sequence). CDR3 nucleotide sequence: TGTGCCACCAGCAGAGAGATTGCGGGGGTGCGGTATGGCTACACCTTC. As protein: CATSREIAGVRYGYTF.

CDR3 loop: CASSQGTGELFF. CDR3 DNA sequence: TGTGCCAGCAGTCAGGGCACCGGGGAGCTGTTTTTT. The rearrangement links TRBV12-3 or TRBV12-4 to TRBJ2-2; D might be TRBD1 (5 bases). V was shortened by 5 bases and J by 4 bases, with 5 bases between the two germline ends. The CDR3 contains 12 residues.

This chain links TRBV19 with TRBJ2-2; 9 bases are a match to TRBD2. The CDR3 runs to 14 residues. Per the germline V gene, CDR1 is LNHDA and CDR2 is SQIVND (reference sequence). With 6 bases clipped from V and 7 bases from J, the junction kept 6 bases outside the gene matches. Here the CDR3 reads CASRRGGAVGELFF. The CDR3 DNA reads as TGTGCCAGTAGGCGGGGGGGCGCGGTCGGGGAGCTGTTTTTT.

The gene calls are TRBV27 and TRBJ1-1; 7 bases fit TRBD1. The V and J ends lost 3 bases and 3 bases, in that order; junction bases with no gene match: 7. Germline CDR1 and CDR2: MNHEY and SMNVEV (reference sequence). The CDR3 loop spans 15 amino acids. CDR3 loop: CASSFLTGAYTEAFF. In DNA form, the CDR3 reads TGTGCCAGCAGTTTCCTAACAGGGGCCTACACTGAAGCTTTCTTT.

This clone showed up just once. The V call is TRBV11-2, the J call TRBJ1-5, with D unresolved. The germline V gene encodes CDR1 SGHAT and CDR2 FQNNGV. Deletions cut 0 bases from V and 5 bases from J, with 5 bases between. The CDR3 has 13 amino acids. CDR3: CASSLDRDQPQHF. CDR3 DNA sequence: TGTGCCAGCAGCTTAGATAGAGATCAGCCCCAGCATTTT.

The chain joins TRBV6-5 to TRBJ2-7; 10 bases align to TRBD2. The trim removed 2 bases at V and 0 bases at J, leaving 4 bases unmatched. Germline CDR1 is MNHEY and CDR2 is SVGAGI. The CDR3 is made up of 16 amino acids. This CDR3 reads CASSYTGLASSYEQYF. The CDR3 bases are TGTGCCAGCAGTTACACGGGACTAGCGAGCTCCTACGAGCAGTACTTC.

The chain couples TRBV9 to TRBJ1-1, with no clear D. The V gene lost 4 bases and the J gene lost 1 base, with 8 bases spanning the gap. This CDR3 has 13 residues. The germline V gene has CDR1 SGDLS and CDR2 YYNGEE. CDR3 sequence: CASSLQPNTEAFF. CDR3 DNA: TGTGCCAGCAGCCTACAGCCGAACACTGAAGCTTTCTTT.

The rearrangement links TRBV27 to TRBJ2-1; 8 bases line up with TRBD2. The CDR3 length is 16 residues. CDR1 and CDR2 (germline): MNHEY, SMNVEV (reference sequence). V gave up 5 bases and J gave up 6 bases; unmatched junction bases: 12. The CDR3 DNA is TGTGCCAGCAGTAATACCGGGACTAGACCCCGCAATGAGCAGTTCTTC. Translated, it gives CASSNTGTRPRNEQFF.

The chain recombines TRBV5-1 with TRBJ2-5, with D possibly being TRBD2 (6 bases). The CDR3 runs to 13 residues. CDR1 SGHRS and CDR2 YFSETQ come from the germline V gene. Trimming pared 3 bases from V and 5 bases from J, leaving 11 bases between. CDR3 residues: CASSSTSGETQYF. For the CDR3, the DNA is TGCGCCAGCAGCTCAACCAGCGGGGAGACCCAGTACTTC.

The rearrangement uses TRBV6-5 and TRBJ1-5, with a weak D call TRBD1 (6 bases). Looked up from germline, CDR1 is MNHEY and CDR2 is SVGAGI. CDR3 size: 16 residues. Trimming took 4 bases from V and 6 from J, leaving 19 bases between them. Here the CDR3 DNA reads TGTGCCAGCAGTTCTTTACGGGGGGGCTCGGGTCAGCCCCAGCATTTT. It codes for CASSSLRGGSGQPQHF.

V is TRBV28 and J is TRBJ2-3, with D tentatively TRBD2 (7 bases). Germline CDR1 reads MDHEN; CDR2 reads SYDVKM. Trimming took 10 bases from V and 1 from J, leaving 15 bases between them. The CDR3 consists of 14 residues. This CDR3 is CATKGGPGTDTQYF. The DNA for the CDR3 is TGTGCCACCAAGGGGGGGCCCGGCACAGATACGCAGTATTTT.

The table lists this clone with a count of one. The V call is TRBV6-5, the J call TRBJ2-5; perhaps TRBD1 as D (5 bases). There are 15 residues in the CDR3. Per germline, CDR1 MNHEY and CDR2 SVGAGI. The germline V and J ends were trimmed by 2 bases and 4 bases, with 14 bases remaining between them. CDR3 loop: CASSYRQGWRETQYF. In nucleotides, the CDR3 is TGTGCCAGCAGTTACAGGCAGGGCTGGCGAGAGACCCAGTACTTC.

This chain joins TRBV2 and TRBJ1-1; the D gene is possibly TRBD1 (6 bases). The V and J ends lost 4 bases and 5 bases respectively, with 17 bases between them. Germline V gene data show CDR1 as SNHLY and CDR2 as FYNNEI. The CDR3 runs 15 residues. The CDR3 region has the DNA TGTGCCAGCAGTGCTAACAGGGATTTAGGGACTGAAGCTTTCTTT. Translating it yields CASSANRDLGTEAFF.

The CDR3, as DNA: TGTGCCAGCTCGCCCCCCAGGGCGGGAGGGCTGGTCACAGATACGCAGTATTTT. Amino acid sequence: CASSPPRAGGLVTDTQYF. The chain carries TRBV18 and TRBJ2-3; TRBD2 agrees at 9 bases. The V gene's germline CDR1 is KGHSH and CDR2 LQKENI. Germline trimming cut 6 bases from V and 2 bases from J; bases unmatched to any gene: 15. The CDR3 has 18 residues.

CDR3: CASSPPLTVSTEAFF. Written as DNA, the CDR3 is TGTGCCAGCTCACCACCCTTGACAGTTTCCACTGAAGCTTTCTTT. The V and J genes are TRBV18 and TRBJ1-1; weak D call: TRBD1 (5 bases). The CDR3 loop spans 15 amino acids. The V end was cut by 0 bases, the J end by 4 bases, with 12 bases between. CDR1 KGHSH and CDR2 LQKENI come from the germline V gene.

The genes are TRBV11-3 and TRBJ2-5; 7 nucleotides agree with TRBD2. Trimming removed 3 bases from V and 3 bases from J; junction bases left unmatched: 7. The CDR3 runs 15 residues. Germline CDR1 is SGHNT and CDR2 is YENEEA. CDR3 residues: CASSFGEGREETQYF. The CDR3 coding sequence is TGTGCCAGCAGCTTCGGGGAGGGCCGGGAAGAGACCCAGTACTTC.